Here is one T cell receptor (beta chain) with its context. The entry originates in a study of blood T cell repertoires in COVID-19. Sequenced by immunoSEQ multiplex PCR; TCRdb stores in-frame clones only, minus some. The repertoire holds roughly 190,000 clones, with approximately 79% as singletons. Trimming removed 5 bases at V and 4 bases at J, with 12 bases between. This CDR3 has 14 amino acids. CDR1 is SGHNT and CDR2 is YYREEE in the germline V gene (reference sequence). V and J are TRBV5-4 and TRBJ2-2; tentatively, D is TRBD1 (6 bases). The clonotype was recovered from a woman between 50 and 59 years old with acute or convalescent COVID-19. Material: peripheral blood. The CDR3 region is CASSLQQGTGELFF. As DNA, the CDR3 is TGTGCCAGCAGTTTGCAACAGGGCACCGGGGAGCTGTTTTTT.